This T cell receptor beta chain was found in a study of technical replicates of blood from a handful of donors. CDR1 is SQVTM and CDR2 is ANQGSEA in the germline V gene. The V and J ends lost 5 bases and 1 base, in that order; junction bases with no gene match: 5. The length of the CDR3 is 15 residues. TCRdb's table, derived via immunoSEQ multiplex PCR, lists solely in-frame clones and lacks some. The sample has tens of thousands of clones; 80% to 95% are singletons. The sample was T cells isolated from PBMCs. This chain links TRBV29-1 with TRBJ2-3; 11 nucleotides line up with TRBD2. The origin of this receptor is a human donor in good health. This chain's CDR3 is CSVNPTSGGTDTQYF. In nucleotides, the CDR3 is TGCAGCGTTAACCCGACTAGCGGGGGCACAGATACGCAGTATTTT.